This T cell receptor beta chain was profiled in a study of early T cells in non-severe SARS-CoV-2 infection (dated by TCRdb to the early 2020s). Study-wide context: Because TCR sequencing relied on bulk RNA taken from unsorted whole blood, pairing of alpha and beta chains was not possible. What the study reported, not specific to this receptor: VDJdb matching was skewed toward anti-spike CD8 responses and likely underestimated virus-specific expansions, missing private and CD4 specificities.

From a lookup of the germline V gene, CDR1 and CDR2 are MGHRA and YSYEKL. The CDR3 covers 14 residues, taking in both the cysteine and the phenylalanine. Left in the record is the CDR3 DNA by itself, 42 bases read in frame from the first base. Unmatched junction bases come to 3, with V trimmed by 3 bases and J by 3 bases. This clonotype was seen repeatedly, ten times or more. The antigen it recognizes is unknown. Base qualities are missing; no much larger clone stands one base away. A case-control design nested within a healthcare worker cohort in London, UK, was used, with weekly nasopharyngeal swab PCR tests and blood sampling performed. Healthcare workers were recruited during the week of the UK lockdown, between 23 and 31 March 2020, and followed weekly for up to 16 weeks. The library was generated by 5' RACE. The data were produced on a NextSeq 500. The TCR library protocol attached unique molecular identifiers to individual cDNA molecules to correct for sequencing error and PCR bias. Both TCR alpha and beta chains were sequenced, and tight co-correlation was observed between alpha and beta sequence abundances in each sample. Processing in the source paper ran as follows. Decombinator V4 was used to perform V gene, J gene and CDR3 annotation of TCR sequences. TCRs were defined as expanded if a significant change between any two time points was detected under a Poisson model with p below 0.0001. Abundances of TCRs were expressed as counts per million after normalisation to the total number of TCRs sequenced in each sample. MAIT TCRs were defined by TRAV1-2 paired with TRAJ12, TRAJ20 or TRAJ33, and iNKT TCRs by TRAV10 paired with TRAJ18. A search of VDJdb, accessed on 1 November 2021, was run for TCRs annotated to CMV, EBV and SARS-CoV-2, with TCRs annotated for multiple antigens excluded. TCRdb itself trimmed the public reads at Q25 with fastp, ran MiXCR and retained productive beta chains. Rows are unified per CDR3 protein, each entry keeping the most common DNA and genes. What appears here as the V and J calls and clone size reflects TCRdb's work, not the paper's. Recorded for this sample are 45,000 to 55,000 distinct CDR3 sequences; 6.2% of them occurred a single time. The ten largest clones add up to about 3.9% of the sample.

Source material: whole blood. This chain joins TRBV4-1 to TRBJ1-1; 8 junctional bases match TRBD1. The sequence was obtained from an adult who was a healthcare worker with PCR-confirmed SARS-CoV-2 infection or an uninfected control (not recorded which). The DNA is TGCGCCAGCAGCCATCAACAGGGGGACACTGAAGCTTTCTTT. The translation is CASSHQQGDTEAFF.